The present T cell receptor (beta chain) was sequenced within a study of response to subunit inactivated influenza vaccine. Whole-study results and caveats: T cells newly recruited by each seasonal influenza vaccination are few, the authors suggested.

This CDR3 has 14 amino acids. Trimming stripped 3 bases from V and 2 bases from J, with 11 bases between. Germline values: CDR1 MDHEN, CDR2 SYDVKM. As concerns this clonotype: Its antigen is unknown.

TCRdb used MiXCR to reprocess the RT-PCR reads, holding one entry per CDR3 protein. The table lists 170,000 or so distinct CDR3 sequences, roughly 10% of them singletons, with roughly 33% in the top ten. This specimen consisted of CD8+ T cells sorted from PBMCs, obtained roughly 24 months after vaccination. The chain combines TRBV28 with TRBJ2-7, with D perhaps TRBD1 (5 bases). The receptor's source is a man aged 50 to 69 who received an inactivated influenza vaccine. The CDR3 region has the DNA TGTGCCAGCAGTTTGTCTTGGGGCCCCTACGAGCAGTACTTC. Protein: CASSLSWGPYEQYF.